This T cell receptor (beta chain) was recorded in a study of beta chain features in type 1 diabetes (dated by TCRdb to 2017 to 2018). The study in broad terms: Mean age, gender distribution, total cell number and subset yield were not different between patients and healthy donors. A total of 107,917,701 sorted cells were examined across all samples, and RNA yield correlated strongly with the number of cells per subset. The study compared TCRB repertoires of sorted circulating CD4+ T cell subsets between recently diagnosed type 1 diabetes patients and matched healthy donors. Regulatory and stem cell-like memory subsets were isolated from only 8 patients and 8 healthy donors, whereas naive and central memory subsets came from all 30 or so donors.

What the study reported, not specific to this receptor: A moderate but significant shortening of TCRB CDR3 length was observed in type 1 diabetes patients in all four CD4+ subsets. Naive, central memory and regulatory TCRB repertoires appeared to be more alike among patients than among healthy donors. Because the HLA sub-analyses included only small numbers of individuals, any influence of HLA type on TCRB rearrangement was left unresolved. Because cDNA was sequenced instead of genomic DNA, activated cells with high expression could be over-represented, although the groups did not differ in activation or CD3 levels. Patients with type 1 diabetes made fewer insertions and deleted more nucleotides at VDJ recombination sites, implying thymic rearrangement abnormalities. Shorter templates might have been favored by PCR, but patient and control samples were amplified and corrected together, so both groups would have been affected equally by any skew.

Of note for this clone: Its target antigen remains unknown. Base quality data are lacking; no much larger clone is found one base away.

Deletion took 4 bases off V and 7 bases off J, with a span of 19 bases between the germline ends. From the cysteine up to the phenylalanine, the CDR3 has a length of 15 residues. The only DNA kept is the CDR3, 45 bases in frame from the first base. CDR1 SGHNT and CDR2 YYREEE were looked up in the germline V gene (reference sequence). The entire amount of isolated RNA was reverse transcribed using the High Capacity cDNA Reverse Transcription Kit, so the sequenced TCRB transcripts were expressed ones. Deep immunoSEQ sequencing was applied to naive, central memory and regulatory T cell samples, giving an average of roughly 3.3 million total reads per sample. Sorted cells were lysed in RLT buffer, and RNA was extracted using DNase-treated RNeasy Micro or Mini kits according to cell number. To prevent cross-contamination, every cell subset was processed on its own, while patient and healthy donor samples were processed together. The immunoSEQ multiplex PCR was used to amplify TCRB sequences from cDNA, yielding 87-bp fragments that span the CDR3 region. Amplicons were sequenced on the Illumina HiSeq platform. Per the authors' processing: Synthetic template baselines were used to correct PCR bias computationally, reads within Hamming distance 2 were collapsed, and singletons that could not be merged were discarded. Reads were aligned to IMGT to assign V, D and J genes, CDR3 length, and insertions or deletions at six rearrangement sites. Within each subset, clonotype counts were normalized to the number of sorted cells before true diversity and Gini coefficients were calculated with the tcR R package. Repertoire sharing was quantified using the overlap coefficient calculated on TCRB nucleotide sequences. In TCRdb, the immuneACCESS table is reduced to in-frame sequences with V and J assigned. These tables do not hold every clone; where another copy was compared, an unresolved V gene accounts for under half, and the others remain unexplained. V, J and clone size reflect that table, while D and trimming were determined from the DNA. For this sample there are fewer than 400,000 clones; around 7.6% appear just once. The top ten clonotypes cover more than 0.4% of the sample.

From each donor, a single peripheral blood sample of approximately 110 mL on average was drawn into heparinised tubes. A BD FACSAria II and a panel including CD45RO, CCR7, CD25, CD127, CD95 and CD27 were used to sort naive, central memory, regulatory and stem cell-like memory CD4+ T cells. Purity was above 95% for every sorted population. PBMCs were isolated immediately by Lymphoprep density gradient centrifugation and stained directly without culture. So that batch effects would be minimized, each experiment stained and sorted samples in pairs, pairing one healthy donor with one patient. The sample comprised central memory CD4+ T cells from blood. The sequence derives from a woman between 18 and 30 years old in good health. Recombination connected TRBV5-4 to TRBJ2-3; the D gene is unclear. The sequenced DNA is TGTGCCAGCAGCCAGGAGTTAGGAGCACGGAATACGCAGTATTTT. This translates into CASSQELGARNTQYF.